This T cell receptor beta chain was captured in a study of T cells after somatic rescue of genetic block. Sequencing was performed with immunoSEQ multiplex PCR; in TCRdb, only in-frame clones are kept and a portion is missing. The table lists tens of thousands of clones, roughly 91% of them singletons, with 2.8% in the top ten. The CDR3 contains 16 residues. Trimming removed 2 bases at V and 5 bases at J, with 15 bases between. Germline V lookup: CDR1 SGHTA, CDR2 FQGNSA. The TCR sequence derives from a man under 40. The J gene is TRBJ2-2, the V gene TRBV7-2; D possibly corresponds to TRBD2 (7 bases). Sequencing used peripheral blood mononuclear cells (PBMCs). CDR3 loop: CASSLNRGAFTGELFF. The CDR3 bases are TGTGCCAGCAGCTTAAATCGGGGGGCGTTTACCGGGGAGCTGTTTTTT.